This TCR beta chain was sequenced during a study of T cell responses to AZD1222 COVID-19 vaccine. Turning to the study itself: Pooling covered second doses at about 4 or about 12 weeks.

Germline loops: CDR1 KGHSH, CDR2 LQKENI. CDR3 size: 15 residues. Trimming cost V 2 bases and J 4 bases, with 14 bases left between them. This clone occurred once. Clones were read by immunoSEQ multiplex PCR, and TCRdb kept only the in-frame ones, dropping some. The data contain about 130,000 clones, over 75% of them singletons. The input for sequencing was peripheral blood, taken on day 0 of AZD1222 vaccination. The source is an adult in good health. The chain has TRBV18 and TRBJ1-2; D remains unclear. CDR3 DNA: TGTGCCAGCTCACCAGGGAACGCTAACTCCTATGGCTACACCTTC. Encoded protein: CASSPGNANSYGYTF.